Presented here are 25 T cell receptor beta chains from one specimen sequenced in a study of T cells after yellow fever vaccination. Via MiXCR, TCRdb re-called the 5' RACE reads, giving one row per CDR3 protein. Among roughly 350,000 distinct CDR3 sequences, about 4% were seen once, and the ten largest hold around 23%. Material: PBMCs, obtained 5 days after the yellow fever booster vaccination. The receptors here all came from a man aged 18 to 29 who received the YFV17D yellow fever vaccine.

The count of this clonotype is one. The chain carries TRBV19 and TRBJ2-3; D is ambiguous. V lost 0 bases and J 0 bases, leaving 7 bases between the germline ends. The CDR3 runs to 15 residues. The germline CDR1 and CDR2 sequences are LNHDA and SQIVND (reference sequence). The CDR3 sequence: CASSIDITSTDTQYF. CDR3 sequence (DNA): TGTGCCAGTAGTATAGACATAACTAGCACAGATACGCAGTATTTT.

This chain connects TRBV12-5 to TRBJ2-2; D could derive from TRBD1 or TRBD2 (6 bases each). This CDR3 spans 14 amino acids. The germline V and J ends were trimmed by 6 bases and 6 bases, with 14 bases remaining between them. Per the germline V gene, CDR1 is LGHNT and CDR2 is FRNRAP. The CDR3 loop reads CASGVAGGPGELFF. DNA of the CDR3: TGTGCTAGTGGCGTGGCTGGGGGGCCCGGGGAGCTGTTTTTT.

Here the CDR3 reads CASSLWRSYNSPLHF. CDR3 bases: TGTGCCAGCAGTTTATGGCGGAGCTATAATTCACCCCTCCACTTT. The rearrangement links TRBV27 to TRBJ1-6; no clear D gene. Trimming left V 1 base short and J 3 bases short, with 7 bases between. This CDR3 region has 15 residues. Germline V gene data show CDR1 as MNHEY and CDR2 as SMNVEV (reference sequence).

The CDR3 protein is CASSVGRGGGSYNEQFF. The DNA for the CDR3 is TGTGCCAGCAGCGTAGGGCGTGGCGGGGGTTCCTACAATGAGCAGTTCTTC. V is TRBV9 and J is TRBJ2-1; 7 bases map to TRBD2. After removal of 0 bases from V and 1 base from J, the junction contained 7 bases not matched to a gene. This CDR3 has 17 amino acids. The V gene's germline CDR1 is SGDLS and CDR2 YYNGEE.

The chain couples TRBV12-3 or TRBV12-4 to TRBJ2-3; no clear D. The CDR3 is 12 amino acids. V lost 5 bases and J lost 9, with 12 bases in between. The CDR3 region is CASSQDLGTQYF. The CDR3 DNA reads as TGTGCCAGCAGTCAGGACCTCGGCACGCAGTATTTT.

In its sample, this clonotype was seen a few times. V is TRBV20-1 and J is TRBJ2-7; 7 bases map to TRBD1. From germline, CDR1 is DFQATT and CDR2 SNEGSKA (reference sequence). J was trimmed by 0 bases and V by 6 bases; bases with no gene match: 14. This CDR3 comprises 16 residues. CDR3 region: CSAHSRTGSISYEQYV. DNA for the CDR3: TGCAGTGCGCACTCCCGGACAGGATCAATCTCCTACGAGCAGTACGTC.

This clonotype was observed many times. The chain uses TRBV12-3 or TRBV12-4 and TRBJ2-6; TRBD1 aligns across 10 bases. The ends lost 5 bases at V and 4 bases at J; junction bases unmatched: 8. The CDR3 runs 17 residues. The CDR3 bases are TGTGCCAGCAGTCTCCGGGACAGGGGTGCAGGGGCCAACGTCCTGACTTTC. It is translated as CASSLRDRGAGANVLTF.

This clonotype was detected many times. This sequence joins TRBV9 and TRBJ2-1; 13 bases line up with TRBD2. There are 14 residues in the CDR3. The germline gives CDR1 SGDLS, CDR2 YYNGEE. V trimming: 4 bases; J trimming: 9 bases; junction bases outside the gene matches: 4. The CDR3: CASSPGTSGVEQFF. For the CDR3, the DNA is TGTGCCAGCAGCCCCGGGACTAGCGGGGTTGAGCAGTTCTTC.

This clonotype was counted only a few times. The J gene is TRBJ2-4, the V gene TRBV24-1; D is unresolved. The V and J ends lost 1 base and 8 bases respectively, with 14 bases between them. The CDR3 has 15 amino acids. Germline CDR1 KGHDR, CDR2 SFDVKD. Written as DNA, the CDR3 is TGTGCCACCAGTGATTTCGGCCAGAGGATACACATTCAGTACTTC. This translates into CATSDFGQRIHIQYF.

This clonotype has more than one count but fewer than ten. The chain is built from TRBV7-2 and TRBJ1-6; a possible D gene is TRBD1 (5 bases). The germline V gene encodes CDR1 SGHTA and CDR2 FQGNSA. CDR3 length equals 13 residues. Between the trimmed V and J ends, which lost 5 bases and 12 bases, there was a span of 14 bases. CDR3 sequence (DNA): TGTGCCAGCAGCCTAGGGACCGCGCAACCCCTCCACTTT. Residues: CASSLGTAQPLHF. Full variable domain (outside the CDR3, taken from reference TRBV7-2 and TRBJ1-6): GAGVSQSPSNKVTEKGKDVELRCDPISGHTALYWYRQSLGQGLEFLIYFQGNSAPDKSGLPSDRFSAERTGGSVSTLTIQRTQQEDSAVYLCASSLGTAQPLHFGNGTRLTVT.

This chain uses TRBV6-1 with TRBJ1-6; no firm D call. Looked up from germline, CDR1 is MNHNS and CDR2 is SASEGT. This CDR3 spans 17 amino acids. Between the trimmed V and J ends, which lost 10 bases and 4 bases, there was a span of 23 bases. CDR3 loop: CAIARGGFEQYNSPLHF. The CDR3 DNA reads TGTGCCATCGCTCGTGGAGGATTCGAACAATATAATTCACCCCTCCACTTT.

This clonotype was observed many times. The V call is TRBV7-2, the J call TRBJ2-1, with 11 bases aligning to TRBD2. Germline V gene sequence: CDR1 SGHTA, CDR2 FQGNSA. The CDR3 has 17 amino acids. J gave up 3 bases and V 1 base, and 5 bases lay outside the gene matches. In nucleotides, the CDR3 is TGTGCCAGCAGCTTAGTGTCTAGCGGGGGGTTCTACAATGAGCAGTTCTTC. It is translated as CASSLVSSGGFYNEQFF.

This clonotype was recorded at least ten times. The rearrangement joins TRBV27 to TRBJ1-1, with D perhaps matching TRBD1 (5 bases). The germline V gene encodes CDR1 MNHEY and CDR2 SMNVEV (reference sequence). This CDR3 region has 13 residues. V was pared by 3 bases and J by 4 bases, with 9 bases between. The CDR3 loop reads CASSFSGGTEAFF. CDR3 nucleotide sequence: TGTGCCAGCAGTTTCTCGGGGGGCACTGAAGCTTTCTTT.

The CDR3 nucleotides read TGTGCCAGCAGCCAAACCCCCGGGAGTAATTCACCCCTCCACTTT. Its translation: CASSQTPGSNSPLHF. The V gene is TRBV3-1, the J gene TRBJ1-6; D is unresolved. CDR1 is LGHDT and CDR2 is YNNKEL in the germline V gene (reference sequence). Deletions cut 2 bases from V and 6 bases from J, with 11 bases between. The CDR3 is 15 residues long.

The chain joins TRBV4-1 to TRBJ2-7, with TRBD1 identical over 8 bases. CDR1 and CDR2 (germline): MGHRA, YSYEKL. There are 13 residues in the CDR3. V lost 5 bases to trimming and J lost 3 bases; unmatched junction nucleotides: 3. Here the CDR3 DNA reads TGCGCCAGCAGCTATGGACAGGGCTACGAGCAGTACGTC. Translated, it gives CASSYGQGYEQYV.

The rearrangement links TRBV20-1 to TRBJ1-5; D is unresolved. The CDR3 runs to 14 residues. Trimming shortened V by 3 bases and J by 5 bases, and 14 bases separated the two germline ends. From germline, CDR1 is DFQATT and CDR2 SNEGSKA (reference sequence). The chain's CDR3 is CSAREGRSDQPQHF. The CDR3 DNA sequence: TGCAGTGCTAGGGAAGGAAGGTCAGATCAGCCCCAGCATTTT.

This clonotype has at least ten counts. CDR3 amino acids: CASSLTAGLPDTQYF. The DNA of the CDR3 is TGTGCCAGCAGTCTTACCGCTGGACTGCCAGATACGCAGTATTTT. The V gene is TRBV27, the J gene TRBJ2-3; possibly TRBD2 for D (5 bases). The CDR3 is 15 amino acids. V was trimmed by 5 bases and J by 4 bases, leaving 16 bases between them. Germline V CDR1 and CDR2: MNHEY, SMNVEV (reference sequence).

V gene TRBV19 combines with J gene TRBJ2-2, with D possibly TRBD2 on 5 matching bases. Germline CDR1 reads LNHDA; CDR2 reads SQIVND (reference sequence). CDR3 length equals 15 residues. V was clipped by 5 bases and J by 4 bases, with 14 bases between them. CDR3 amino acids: CASSRLGEFTGELFF. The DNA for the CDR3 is TGTGCCAGTAGTCGTCTCGGGGAATTCACCGGGGAGCTGTTTTTT.

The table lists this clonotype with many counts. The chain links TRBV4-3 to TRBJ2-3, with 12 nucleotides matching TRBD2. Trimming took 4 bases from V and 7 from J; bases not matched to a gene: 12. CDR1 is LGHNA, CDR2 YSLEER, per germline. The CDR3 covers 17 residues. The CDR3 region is CASSRETSGGLGNTQYF. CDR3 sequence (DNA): TGCGCCAGCAGCCGAGAGACTAGCGGGGGTCTCGGGAATACGCAGTATTTT.

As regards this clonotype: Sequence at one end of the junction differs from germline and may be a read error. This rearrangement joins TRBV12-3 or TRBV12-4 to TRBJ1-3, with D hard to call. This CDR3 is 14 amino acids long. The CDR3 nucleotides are TGTGCCAGCACAGTCACGCGCTCTGGAAACAGCATATATTTT. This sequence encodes CASTVTRSGNSIYF.

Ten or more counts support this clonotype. The CDR3, as DNA: TGTGCCAGCAGCCTCTCTAGCGGTGGAAATGAGCAGTTCTTC. Encoded protein: CASSLSSGGNEQFF. The V and J genes are TRBV9 and TRBJ2-1; 7 positions match TRBD2. CDR3 size: 14 residues. The V and J ends lost 4 bases and 7 bases, in that order; junction bases with no gene match: 8. Germline V gene sequence: CDR1 SGDLS, CDR2 YYNGEE.

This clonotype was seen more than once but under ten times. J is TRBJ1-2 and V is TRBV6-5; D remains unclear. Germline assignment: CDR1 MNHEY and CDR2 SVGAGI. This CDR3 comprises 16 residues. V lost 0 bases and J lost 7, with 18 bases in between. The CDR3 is CASSYSSGSPNGGYTF. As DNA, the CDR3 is TGTGCCAGCAGTTACTCGTCCGGGAGCCCGAACGGTGGCTACACCTTC.

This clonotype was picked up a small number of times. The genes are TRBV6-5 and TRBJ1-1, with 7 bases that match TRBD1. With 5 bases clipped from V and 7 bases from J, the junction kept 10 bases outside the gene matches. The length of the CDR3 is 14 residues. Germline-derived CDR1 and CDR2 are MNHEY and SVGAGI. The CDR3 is CASSIPGTEGEAFF. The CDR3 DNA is TGTGCCAGCAGTATTCCCGGGACAGAGGGTGAAGCTTTCTTT.

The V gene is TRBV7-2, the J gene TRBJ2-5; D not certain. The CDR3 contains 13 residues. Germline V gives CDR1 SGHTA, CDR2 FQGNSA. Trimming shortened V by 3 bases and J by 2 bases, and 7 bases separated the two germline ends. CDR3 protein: CASSFMGQETQYF. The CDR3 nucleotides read TGTGCCAGCAGCTTTATGGGGCAAGAGACCCAGTACTTC.

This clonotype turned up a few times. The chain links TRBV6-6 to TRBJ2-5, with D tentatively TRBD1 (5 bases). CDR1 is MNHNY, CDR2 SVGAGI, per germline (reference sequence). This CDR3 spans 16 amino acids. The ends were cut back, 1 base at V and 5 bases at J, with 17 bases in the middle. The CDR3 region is CASSYYVSDIRETQYF. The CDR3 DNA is TGTGCCAGCAGTTACTATGTTTCGGACATACGGGAGACCCAGTACTTC.